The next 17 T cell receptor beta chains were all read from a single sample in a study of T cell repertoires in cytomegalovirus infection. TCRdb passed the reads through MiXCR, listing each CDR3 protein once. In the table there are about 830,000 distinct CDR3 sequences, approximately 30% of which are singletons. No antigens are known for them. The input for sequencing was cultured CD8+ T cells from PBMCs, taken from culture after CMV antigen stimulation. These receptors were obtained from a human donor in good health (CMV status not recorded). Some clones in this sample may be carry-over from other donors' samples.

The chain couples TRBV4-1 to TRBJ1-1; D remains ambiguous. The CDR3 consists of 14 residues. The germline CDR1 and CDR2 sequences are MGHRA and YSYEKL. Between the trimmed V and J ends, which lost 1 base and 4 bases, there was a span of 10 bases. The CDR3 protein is CASSQVKGATEAFF. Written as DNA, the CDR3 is TGCGCCAGCAGCCAAGTGAAGGGCGCCACTGAAGCTTTCTTT.

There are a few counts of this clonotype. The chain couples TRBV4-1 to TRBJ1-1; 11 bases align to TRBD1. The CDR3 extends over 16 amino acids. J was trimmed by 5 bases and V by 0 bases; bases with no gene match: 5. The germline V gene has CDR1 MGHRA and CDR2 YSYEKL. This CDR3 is CASSQEEGQGGTEAFF. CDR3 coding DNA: TGCGCCAGCAGCCAAGAAGAGGGACAGGGGGGTACTGAAGCTTTCTTT.

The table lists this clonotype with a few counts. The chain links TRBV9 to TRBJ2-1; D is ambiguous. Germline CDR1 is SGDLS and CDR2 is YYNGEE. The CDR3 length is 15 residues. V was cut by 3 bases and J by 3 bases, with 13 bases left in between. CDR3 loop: CASSADSDLYNEQFF. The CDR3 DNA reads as TGTGCCAGCAGCGCCGACTCGGACCTCTACAATGAGCAGTTCTTC. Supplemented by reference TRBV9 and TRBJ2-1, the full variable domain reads DSGVTQTPKHLITATGQRVTLRCSPRSGDLSVYWYQQSLDQGLQFLIQYYNGEERAKGNILERFSAQQFPDLHSELNLSSLELGDSALYFCASSADSDLYNEQFFGPGTRLTVL.

The CDR3 here is CASSSRDFGETQYF. DNA for the CDR3: TGTGCCAGCAGCTCCCGGGACTTCGGAGAGACCCAGTACTTC. The chain links TRBV7-6 to TRBJ2-5; tentative D call: TRBD2 (6 bases). In germline, CDR1 is SGHVS, CDR2 FNYEAQ. This CDR3 contains 14 residues. Trimming took 4 bases from V and 4 from J, leaving 13 bases between them.

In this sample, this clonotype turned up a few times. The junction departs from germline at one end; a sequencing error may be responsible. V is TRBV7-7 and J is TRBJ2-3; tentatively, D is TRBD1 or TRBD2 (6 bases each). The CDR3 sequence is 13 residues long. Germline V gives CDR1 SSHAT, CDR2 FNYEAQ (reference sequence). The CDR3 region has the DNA TGTGCTAGCAGCTCGGAGGGGGCAGATACGCAGTATTTT. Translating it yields CASSSEGADTQYF.

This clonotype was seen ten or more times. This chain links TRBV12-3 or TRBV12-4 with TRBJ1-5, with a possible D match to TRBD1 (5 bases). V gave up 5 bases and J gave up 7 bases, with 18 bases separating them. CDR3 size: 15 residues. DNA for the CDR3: TGTGCCAGCAGTCCCCGGACGGGACGAGAGCAGCCCCAGCATTTT. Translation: CASSPRTGREQPQHF.

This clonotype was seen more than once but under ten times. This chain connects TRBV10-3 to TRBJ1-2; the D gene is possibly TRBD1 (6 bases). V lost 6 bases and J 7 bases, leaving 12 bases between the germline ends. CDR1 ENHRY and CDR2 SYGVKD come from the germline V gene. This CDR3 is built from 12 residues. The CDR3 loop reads CAIRDKGGGYTF. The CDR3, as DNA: TGTGCCATCAGGGACAAGGGGGGTGGCTACACCTTC.

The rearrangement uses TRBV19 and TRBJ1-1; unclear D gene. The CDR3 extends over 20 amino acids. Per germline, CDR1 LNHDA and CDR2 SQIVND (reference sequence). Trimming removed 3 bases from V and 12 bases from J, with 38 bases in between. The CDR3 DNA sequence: TGTGCCAGTAGTATTTATTCGGCGTGGAAGGCAGTACCACAGCCCAATCGAACTTTCTTT. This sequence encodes CASSIYSAWKAVPQPNRTFF. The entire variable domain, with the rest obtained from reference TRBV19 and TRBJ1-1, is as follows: DGGITQSPKYLFRKEGQNVTLSCEQNLNHDAMYWYRQDPGQGLRLIYYSQIVNDFQKGDIAEGYSVSREKKESFPLTVTSAQKNPTAFYLCASSIYSAWKAVPQPNRTFFGQGTRLTVV.

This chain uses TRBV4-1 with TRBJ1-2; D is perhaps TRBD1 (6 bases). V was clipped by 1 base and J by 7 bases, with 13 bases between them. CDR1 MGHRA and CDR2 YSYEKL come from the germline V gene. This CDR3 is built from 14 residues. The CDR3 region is CASSQAPGDFGYTF. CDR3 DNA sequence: TGCGCCAGCAGCCAAGCGCCAGGGGACTTTGGCTACACCTTC.

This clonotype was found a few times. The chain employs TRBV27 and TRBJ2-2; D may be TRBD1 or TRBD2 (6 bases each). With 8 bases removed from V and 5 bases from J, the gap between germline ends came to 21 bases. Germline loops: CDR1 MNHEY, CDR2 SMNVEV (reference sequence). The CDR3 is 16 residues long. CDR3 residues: CASASRGRVKTGELFF. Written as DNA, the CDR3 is TGTGCCAGCGCTTCACGGGGGCGCGTAAAAACCGGGGAGCTGTTTTTT.

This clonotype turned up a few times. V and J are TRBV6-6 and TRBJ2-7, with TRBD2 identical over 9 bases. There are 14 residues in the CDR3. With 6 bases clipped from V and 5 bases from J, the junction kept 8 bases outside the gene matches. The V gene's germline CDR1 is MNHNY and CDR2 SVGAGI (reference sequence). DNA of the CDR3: TGTGCCAGCAGCTTCAGCGGGGGGACCGACGAGCAGTACTTC. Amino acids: CASSFSGGTDEQYF.

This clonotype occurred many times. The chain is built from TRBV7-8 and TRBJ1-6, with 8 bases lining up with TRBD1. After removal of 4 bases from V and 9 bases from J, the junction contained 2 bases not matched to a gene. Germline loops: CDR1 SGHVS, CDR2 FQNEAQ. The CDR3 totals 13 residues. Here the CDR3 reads CASSWTGSSPLHF. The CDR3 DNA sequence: TGTGCCAGCAGCTGGACAGGGAGTTCACCCCTCCACTTT. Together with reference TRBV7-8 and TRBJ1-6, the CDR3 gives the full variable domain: GAGVSQSPRYKVAKRGQDVALRCDPISGHVSLFWYQQALGQGPEFLTYFQNEAQLDKSGLPSDRFFAERPEGSVSTLKIQRTQQEDSAVYLCASSWTGSSPLHFGNGTRLTVT.

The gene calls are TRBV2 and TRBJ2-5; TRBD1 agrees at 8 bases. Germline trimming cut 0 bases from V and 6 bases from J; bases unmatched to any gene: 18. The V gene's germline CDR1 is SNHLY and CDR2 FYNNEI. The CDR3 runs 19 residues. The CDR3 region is CASSEALYSWDRLGQTQYF. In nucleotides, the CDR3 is TGTGCCAGCAGTGAAGCCCTTTATTCCTGGGACAGGTTGGGACAGACCCAGTACTTC.

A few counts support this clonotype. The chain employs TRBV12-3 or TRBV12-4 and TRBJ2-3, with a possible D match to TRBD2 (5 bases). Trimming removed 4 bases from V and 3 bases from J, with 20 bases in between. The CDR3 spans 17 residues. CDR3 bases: TGTGCCAGCAGTTGGTGGGCGGAGGAGTTGGGGACAGATACGCAGTATTTT. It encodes CASSWWAEELGTDTQYF.

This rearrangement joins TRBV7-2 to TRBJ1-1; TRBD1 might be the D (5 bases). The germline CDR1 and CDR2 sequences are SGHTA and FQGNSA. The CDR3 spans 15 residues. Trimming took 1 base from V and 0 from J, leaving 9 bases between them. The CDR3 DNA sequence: TGTGCCAGCAGCTTAGTTGAGGGGATGAACACTGAAGCTTTCTTT. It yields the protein CASSLVEGMNTEAFF.

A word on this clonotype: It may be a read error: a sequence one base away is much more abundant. The CDR3 sequence: CPSSRTSGGGNEQFF. In DNA form, the CDR3 reads TGTCCCAGCAGCCGGACTAGCGGGGGAGGGAATGAGCAGTTCTTC. This sequence joins TRBV7-1 and TRBJ2-1, with 13 bases identical to TRBD2. TRBV7-1 is marked as an open reading frame, function uncertain. This CDR3 has 15 amino acids.

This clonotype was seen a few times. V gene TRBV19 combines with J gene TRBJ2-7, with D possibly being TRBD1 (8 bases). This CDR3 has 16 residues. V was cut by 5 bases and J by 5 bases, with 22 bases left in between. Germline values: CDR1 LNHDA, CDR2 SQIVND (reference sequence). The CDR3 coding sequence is TGTGCCAGTAGTTCGGCACAGGGGGGGGGAGGCGACGAGCAGTACTTC. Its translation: CASSSAQGGGGDEQYF. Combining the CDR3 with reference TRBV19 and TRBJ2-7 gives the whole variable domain DGGITQSPKYLFRKEGQNVTLSCEQNLNHDAMYWYRQDPGQGLRLIYYSQIVNDFQKGDIAEGYSVSREKKESFPLTVTSAQKNPTAFYLCASSSAQGGGGDEQYFGPGTRLTVT.